Sequencing of this TCR beta chain was carried out in a study of T cell changes during pregnancy in multiple sclerosis (dated by TCRdb to between 2018 and 2021). About the investigation overall: Changes in the T cell repertoire over the course of pregnancy were examined in this study in women with multiple sclerosis.

As for this clone: Its binding antigen is unknown. The record has no base qualities; no much larger clone is one base away.

V and J are trimmed by 2 bases and 3 bases, and the gene matches miss 1 base of the junction. The germline V gene (reference sequence) specifies SGHNT as CDR1 and YYREEE as CDR2. The CDR3 spans 13 residues, from the cysteine through the phenylalanine. Only CDR3 DNA remains: 39 bases, in frame from the first base. The library was prepared using the immunoSEQ multiplex PCR assay. TCRdb limited this immuneACCESS table to in-frame rearrangements with V and J called. A share of clones is missing; checked studies link under half to unresolved V genes, and the rest is unexplained. Counted in this sample were tens of thousands of clones; around 90% of them appeared once. Roughly 0.85% of the sample comes from the top ten.

The sample here was peripheral blood, taken before pregnancy. The receptor was isolated from a female donor with multiple sclerosis, enrolled in a pregnancy study. The receptor chain draws on TRBV5-4 and TRBJ2-5; 7 bases in the middle match TRBD1. The sequenced DNA is TGTGCCAGCAGCTTAGGGACAGAAGAGACCCAGTACTTC. Translation gives CASSLGTEETQYF.